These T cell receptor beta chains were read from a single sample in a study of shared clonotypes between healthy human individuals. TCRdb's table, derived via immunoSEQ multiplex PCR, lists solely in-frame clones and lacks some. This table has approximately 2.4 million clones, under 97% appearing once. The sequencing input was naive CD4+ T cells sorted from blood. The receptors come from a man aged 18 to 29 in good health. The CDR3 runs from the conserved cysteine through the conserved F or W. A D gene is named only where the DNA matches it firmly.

CDR3 protein: CASSGGGTKNIQYF; D gene: TRBD2; J gene: TRBJ2-4; V gene: TRBV5-4
CDR3 protein: CASSRDNNQPQHF; D gene: NA; J gene: TRBJ1-5; V gene: TRBV2
CDR3 protein: CASSTGPAYEQYF; D gene: NA; J gene: TRBJ2-7; V gene: TRBV5-1
CDR3 protein: CASSPQTGGNTEAFF; D gene: NA; J gene: TRBJ1-1; V gene: TRBV5-1
CDR3 protein: CASSVGGWGYTF; D gene: NA; J gene: TRBJ1-2; V gene: TRBV25-1
CDR3 protein: CASSDAGRNEQYF; D gene: NA; J gene: TRBJ2-7; V gene: TRBV25-1
CDR3 protein: CAIEGGSSYEQYF; D gene: NA; J gene: TRBJ2-7; V gene: TRBV10-3
CDR3 protein: CASSYSVRVVENEQFF; D gene: NA; J gene: TRBJ2-1; V gene: TRBV6-5
CDR3 protein: CASSGLVSNTIYF; D gene: NA; J gene: TRBJ1-3; V gene: TRBV27
CDR3 protein: CASSFTLDRAGEAGGYTF; D gene: NA; J gene: TRBJ1-2; V gene: TRBV5-6
CDR3 protein: CASSQDWGQGFGYEQYF; D gene: TRBD1; J gene: TRBJ2-7; V gene: TRBV4-1
CDR3 protein: CASRYRGPMNTEAFF; D gene: NA; J gene: TRBJ1-1; V gene: TRBV19
CDR3 protein: CASRTVTSGIYNEQFF; D gene: TRBD2; J gene: TRBJ2-1; V gene: TRBV5-1
CDR3 protein: CASSLGGRAGNEQFF; D gene: TRBD2; J gene: TRBJ2-1; V gene: TRBV7-2
CDR3 protein: CASSLSWNTEAFF; D gene: NA; J gene: TRBJ1-1; V gene: TRBV28
CDR3 protein: CASRPSGTDTQYF; D gene: NA; J gene: TRBJ2-3; V gene: TRBV19
CDR3 protein: CASSLAPGQAETQYF; D gene: TRBD1; J gene: TRBJ2-5; V gene: TRBV5-1
CDR3 protein: CASSQEGTAGNTDTQYF; D gene: TRBD2; J gene: TRBJ2-3; V gene: TRBV4-1
CDR3 protein: CAIPGGNTEAFF; D gene: NA; J gene: TRBJ1-1; V gene: TRBV7-9
CDR3 protein: CSVSSYNEQFF; D gene: NA; J gene: TRBJ2-1; V gene: TRBV29-1
CDR3 protein: CASSLSQGSTGELFF; D gene: NA; J gene: TRBJ2-2; V gene: TRBV5-1
CDR3 protein: CASSLGAGTYYEQYF; D gene: NA; J gene: TRBJ2-7; V gene: TRBV5-6
CDR3 protein: CAISRTGWNEQFF; D gene: TRBD1; J gene: TRBJ2-1; V gene: TRBV10-3
CDR3 protein: CASSDRLLYTF; D gene: NA; J gene: TRBJ1-2; V gene: TRBV9
CDR3 protein: CASGLRGEREQYF; D gene: TRBD2; J gene: TRBJ2-7; V gene: TRBV7-9
CDR3 protein: CASSIVLRQGGQPQHF; D gene: TRBD1; J gene: TRBJ1-5; V gene: TRBV19
CDR3 protein: CASSHDPSPTDTQYF; D gene: NA; J gene: TRBJ2-3; V gene: TRBV4-1
CDR3 protein: CASSSLIVESGRASYEQYF; D gene: TRBD2; J gene: TRBJ2-7; V gene: TRBV7-4
CDR3 protein: CASSSGLAGVQETQYF; D gene: TRBD2; J gene: TRBJ2-5; V gene: TRBV7-9
CDR3 protein: CASSQAGGALLGELFF; D gene: TRBD2; J gene: TRBJ2-2; V gene: TRBV4-1
CDR3 protein: CASSEGSYEQYF; D gene: NA; J gene: TRBJ2-7; V gene: TRBV2
CDR3 protein: CASSPIGETQYF; D gene: NA; J gene: TRBJ2-5; V gene: TRBV18
CDR3 protein: CASSVDLETQYF; D gene: NA; J gene: TRBJ2-5; V gene: TRBV9
CDR3 protein: CAISGGTGGYTF; D gene: TRBD1; J gene: TRBJ1-2; V gene: TRBV10-3
CDR3 protein: CASSRGGQVEQFF; D gene: TRBD2; J gene: TRBJ2-1; V gene: TRBV6-5
CDR3 protein: CASSEALWANPNTGELFF; D gene: NA; J gene: TRBJ2-2; V gene: TRBV9
CDR3 protein: CASSFSGKFYEQYF; D gene: NA; J gene: TRBJ2-7; V gene: TRBV7-8
CDR3 protein: CASSDPGTSGRIEETQYF; D gene: TRBD2; J gene: TRBJ2-5; V gene: TRBV25-1
CDR3 protein: CASASPQRNPYEQYF; D gene: NA; J gene: TRBJ2-7; V gene: TRBV6-6
CDR3 protein: CASSGPGLAVYNEQFF; D gene: TRBD2; J gene: TRBJ2-1; V gene: TRBV7-2
CDR3 protein: CASSLEGLRNTGELFF; D gene: NA; J gene: TRBJ2-2; V gene: TRBV7-2
CDR3 protein: CASSLGGRYQETQYF; D gene: NA; J gene: TRBJ2-5; V gene: TRBV5-4
CDR3 protein: CASSSGGGVGNTIYF; D gene: NA; J gene: TRBJ1-3; V gene: TRBV7-7
CDR3 protein: CASSGNTGGGRETQYF; D gene: TRBD1; J gene: TRBJ2-5; V gene: TRBV9
CDR3 protein: CASSSSWGAYEQYF; D gene: NA; J gene: TRBJ2-7; V gene: TRBV6-1
CDR3 protein: CASSPGAQSSYEQYF; D gene: NA; J gene: TRBJ2-7; V gene: TRBV5-4
CDR3 protein: CASSLGGLAGVLRTQYF; D gene: TRBD2; J gene: TRBJ2-5; V gene: TRBV5-6
CDR3 protein: CASGLGLPIATNEKLFF; D gene: NA; J gene: TRBJ1-4; V gene: TRBV7-9
CDR3 protein: CASSRDLNNEQFF; D gene: NA; J gene: TRBJ2-1; V gene: TRBV6-5
CDR3 protein: CASSLDGGFGTNEKLFF; D gene: NA; J gene: TRBJ1-4; V gene: TRBV7-9
CDR3 protein: CATSPRGTDTQYF; D gene: NA; J gene: TRBJ2-3; V gene: TRBV7-2
CDR3 protein: CASSLGLAGINEQFF; D gene: TRBD2; J gene: TRBJ2-1; V gene: TRBV7-2
CDR3 protein: CASSDFQGVTYNEQFF; D gene: TRBD1; J gene: TRBJ2-1; V gene: TRBV10-1